Sequencing of this TCR beta chain was carried out in a study of cytomegalovirus exposure and HLA in healthy donors. Study-level background: Researchers previously reported finding fewer than 120 million unique TCR beta sequences from around 200 million T cells. Of the donors genotyped, 300 to 500 in all, over 80% fell in the Caucasian-associated ancestry cluster.

Worth noting for this clone: Its target is not known.

The V and J ends lost 1 base and 3 bases, in that order; junction bases with no gene match: 6. Looked up from germline, CDR1 is LGHNA and CDR2 is YNFKEQ. The CDR3 is 17 amino acids. General observations from the study: A later analysis reported that several of the most significant clusters appeared to be linked to common viral pathogens, among them Epstein-Barr virus. No immune exposure information besides CMV serostatus was available.

PCR amplification relied on 60 Vbeta primers (plus 13 Jbeta primers). Only in-frame clones appear in the TCRdb table, and some are missing; sequencing was by immunoSEQ multiplex PCR. The sample consists of 150,000 or so clones, 65% to 75% of them appearing once. This sequence joins TRBV4-2 and TRBJ2-3, with 11 bases matching TRBD2. What was sequenced was PBMCs. The clonotype was recovered from a man aged 30 to 45 in good health and CMV-seronegative. CDR3 amino acids: CASSQVGRLAGTDTQYF. CDR3 nucleotides: TGTGCCAGCAGCCAAGTAGGTAGACTAGCGGGGACAGATACGCAGTATTTT.